A single sample gave rise to the 18 T cell receptor beta chains below, sequenced in a study of breast tumors, draining lymph nodes, adjacent tissues. Samples came from axillary lymph nodes draining the breast cancer. Each CDR3 protein gets one entry after TCRdb re-called the multiplex PCR reads with MiXCR. The sample yields 200,000 to 300,000 distinct CDR3 sequences, 30% to 35% seen once. Source material: axillary lymph node tissue. The receptors stem from a female donor with breast cancer. Some clones in this sample may be carry-over from other donors' samples.

This clonotype was seen ten or more times. The chain links TRBV7-9 to TRBJ2-7, with D uncertain. Looked up from germline, CDR1 is SEHNR and CDR2 is FQNEAQ (reference sequence). The CDR3 runs to 14 residues. The ends were cut back, 5 bases at V and 2 bases at J, with 13 bases in the middle. As DNA, the CDR3 is TGTGCCAGCAGCCCGGCGCTGGATGCCTACGAGCAGTACTTC. Its protein product is CASSPALDAYEQYF. Variable domain in full (rest from reference TRBV7-9 and TRBJ2-7): DTGVSQNPRHKITKRGQNVTFRCDPISEHNRLYWYRQTLGQGPEFLTYFQNEAQLEKSRLLSDRFSAERPKGSFSTLEIQRTEQGDSAMYLCASSPALDAYEQYFGPGTRLTVT.

This clonotype occurred many times. The genes are TRBV30 and TRBJ2-3; D unclear. The CDR3 has 11 residues. CDR1 and CDR2 from the germline V gene are GTSNPN and SVGIG (reference sequence). Trimming took 6 bases from V and 8 from J, leaving 12 bases between them. CDR3 residues: CACASRGTQYF. CDR3 sequence (DNA): TGTGCCTGTGCCTCCCGAGGTACGCAGTATTTT.

The CDR3 region is CASSYNGVSYNEQFF. CDR3 bases: TGTGCCAGCAGTTACAACGGGGTCTCCTACAATGAGCAGTTCTTC. The rearrangement joins TRBV6-5 to TRBJ2-1; TRBD2 is a possible D gene (5 bases). Germline lookup yields CDR1 MNHEY and CDR2 SVGAGI. CDR3 length: 15 residues. V lost 2 bases and J 0 bases, leaving 8 bases between the germline ends.

This sequence joins TRBV19 and TRBJ1-1; 10 bases match TRBD1. V lost 3 bases, J lost 6 bases, and 10 bases stayed unmatched. Germline V gene lookup returns CDR1 LNHDA and CDR2 SQIVND (reference sequence). The CDR3 spans 16 residues. CDR3 amino acids: CASSIGGDRGKSEAFF. The CDR3 region has the DNA TGTGCCAGTAGTATCGGCGGGGACAGGGGCAAATCTGAAGCTTTCTTT. The full variable domain, completed using reference TRBV19 and TRBJ1-1, is DGGITQSPKYLFRKEGQNVTLSCEQNLNHDAMYWYRQDPGQGLRLIYYSQIVNDFQKGDIAEGYSVSREKKESFPLTVTSAQKNPTAFYLCASSIGGDRGKSEAFFGQGTRLTVV.

This clonotype was seen repeatedly, ten times or more. The chain employs TRBV29-1 and TRBJ2-1; maybe TRBD1 (6 bases). CDR1 is SQVTM and CDR2 is ANQGSEA in the germline V gene. The CDR3 covers 16 residues. The V end lost 5 bases, the J end lost 6 bases, and 23 bases lay between the germline ends. This CDR3 reads CSVPNRAAPIGNEQFF. CDR3 in DNA: TGCAGCGTTCCTAACAGGGCCGCTCCGATTGGCAATGAGCAGTTCTTC.

The chain has TRBV18 and TRBJ2-5, with D perhaps being TRBD1 or TRBD2 (5 bases each). The CDR3 runs 13 residues. Trimming cost V 8 bases and J 2 bases, with 12 bases left between them. CDR1 and CDR2 from the germline V gene are KGHSH and LQKENI. DNA of the CDR3: TGTGCCAGCGGGGGAACACAGCAAGAGACCCAGTACTTC. Residues: CASGGTQQETQYF.

This clonotype was observed many times. The J gene is TRBJ2-5, the V gene TRBV4-2; 12 nucleotides line up with TRBD2. The trim removed 2 bases at V and 1 base at J, leaving 14 bases unmatched. Germline CDR1 reads LGHNA; CDR2 reads YNFKEQ. The CDR3 covers 20 residues. The CDR3 is CASSQRLAGEWGGVQETQYF. DNA of the CDR3: TGTGCCAGCAGCCAAAGACTAGCGGGAGAGTGGGGTGGGGTCCAAGAGACCCAGTACTTC.

This clonotype has ten or more counts. CDR3 coding DNA: TGTGCCAGCAGCTTAGGGGTAGCGGGGGCCTACGAGCAGTACTTC. Its protein is CASSLGVAGAYEQYF. The chain uses TRBV7-9 and TRBJ2-7, with 9 bases that match TRBD2. This CDR3 has 15 amino acids. V trimming: 1 base; J trimming: 2 bases; junction bases outside the gene matches: 3. Germline CDR1 SEHNR, CDR2 FQNEAQ (reference sequence).

With respect to this clonotype: A much larger clone differs by one base, so this may be a read error. CDR3 loop: CASSREGAKDCGYTF. Here the CDR3 DNA reads TGTGCCAGCAGCCGGGAGGGGGCGAAGGACTGTGGCTACACCTTC. The rearrangement uses TRBV3-1 and TRBJ1-2; 7 bases agree with TRBD1. Germline V lookup: CDR1 LGHDT, CDR2 YNNKEL (reference sequence). The CDR3 extends over 15 amino acids. Trimming cost V 4 bases and J 7 bases; bases outside gene matches: 12. The entire variable domain, with the rest obtained from reference TRBV3-1 and TRBJ1-2, is as follows: DTAVSQTPKYLVTQMGNDKSIKCEQNLGHDTMYWYKQDSKKFLKIMFSYNNKELIINETVPNRFSPKSPDKAHLNLHINSLELGDSAVYFCASSREGAKDCGYTFGSGTRLTVV.

This clonotype was found a few times. This chain connects TRBV3-1 to TRBJ2-3; the D is unclear. The CDR3 totals 15 residues. Trimming took 4 bases from V and 3 from J, leaving 14 bases between them. CDR1 is LGHDT and CDR2 is YNNKEL in the germline V gene (reference sequence). In DNA form, the CDR3 reads TGTGCCAGCAGCCCTAAAACCCGGTGGACAGATACGCAGTATTTT. Its translation is CASSPKTRWTDTQYF.

This clonotype has at least ten counts. The rearrangement links TRBV11-2 to TRBJ2-6; 9 positions match TRBD2. The CDR3 spans 19 residues. The ends lost 5 bases at V and 4 bases at J; junction bases unmatched: 15. CDR1 and CDR2 from the germline V gene are SGHAT and FQNNGV. This CDR3 is CASSLSLSLAGAGANVLTF. The CDR3 nucleotides are TGTGCCAGCAGCCTATCCCTTTCTTTAGCGGGAGCGGGGGCCAACGTCCTGACTTTC.

A remark on this clonotype: A single base separates this from a much larger clone, so it may be a read error. In nucleotides, the CDR3 is TGTGCCGGTAGTAGGGGACTAGCGGGCGACTACGAGCAGTACTTC. Protein: CAGSRGLAGDYEQYF. This chain connects TRBV19 to TRBJ2-7; 12 bases agree with TRBD2. There are 15 residues in the CDR3. The germline V gene has CDR1 LNHDA and CDR2 SQIVND (reference sequence). Together with reference TRBV19 and TRBJ2-7, the CDR3 gives the full variable domain: DGGITQSPKYLFRKEGQNVTLSCEQNLNHDAMYWYRQDPGQGLRLIYYSQIVNDFQKGDIAEGYSVSREKKESFPLTVTSAQKNPTAFYLCAGSRGLAGDYEQYFGPGTRLTVT.

The chain is built from TRBV14 and TRBJ2-2, with D perhaps TRBD1 (5 bases). The V gene lost 1 base and the J gene lost 2 bases, with 20 bases spanning the gap. CDR3 size: 19 residues. Germline V gene data show CDR1 as SGHDN and CDR2 as FVKESK. The CDR3: CASSQAALRWGDNTGELFF. The CDR3 DNA is TGTGCCAGCAGCCAAGCTGCCCTACGATGGGGCGATAACACCGGGGAGCTGTTTTTT.

This clonotype was detected ten times or more. The V call is TRBV19, the J call TRBJ1-5; D ambiguous. This CDR3 contains 13 residues. V lost 5 bases, J lost 6 bases, and 11 bases lay in between. Germline CDR1 is LNHDA and CDR2 is SQIVND (reference sequence). The CDR3 DNA is TGTGCCAGTAGTGGAGGGTTGAGTCAGCCCCAGCATTTT. This gives the protein CASSGGLSQPQHF.

This clonotype was recorded at least ten times. V gene TRBV11-2 combines with J gene TRBJ2-7; D possibly corresponds to TRBD1 (5 bases). This CDR3 is built from 15 residues. Trimming cost V 0 bases and J 0 bases, with 9 bases left between them. Germline CDR1 is SGHAT and CDR2 is FQNNGV. CDR3: CASSLDPDSSYEQYF. The CDR3 region has the DNA TGTGCCAGCAGCTTAGACCCAGACAGCTCCTACGAGCAGTACTTC.

This sequence joins TRBV6-1 and TRBJ2-1, with 7 bases identical to TRBD2. Germline CDR1 and CDR2: MNHNS and SASEGT. The CDR3 runs to 18 residues. V shed 4 bases, J shed 1 base, and the junction held 13 bases outside the gene matches. For the CDR3, the DNA is TGTGCCAGCAGTGTAGAAGTAGAAGGGAGGGTTTCCTACAATGAGCAGTTCTTC. The encoded protein is CASSVEVEGRVSYNEQFF.

About this clonotype itself: A clone one base away is much larger, so this may be a read error. J is TRBJ2-7 and V is TRBV11-1, with a weak D call TRBD1 (5 bases). The CDR3 sequence is 13 residues long. V was shortened by 5 bases and J by 6 bases, with 14 bases between the two germline ends. Germline CDR1 is SGHAT and CDR2 is FQDESV (reference sequence). CDR3 loop: CASSPPQGSEQYF. CDR3 coding DNA: TGTGCCAGCAGCCCTCCTCAGGGCTCCGAGCAGTACTTC.

This clonotype has at least ten counts. The rearrangement links TRBV5-1 to TRBJ2-7; TRBD2 aligns across 10 bases. The V and J ends lost 4 bases and 4 bases, in that order; junction bases with no gene match: 8. The CDR3 is 15 amino acids. Germline assignment: CDR1 SGHRS and CDR2 YFSETQ. CDR3: CASSTSGRAAYEQYF. CDR3 sequence (DNA): TGCGCCAGCAGCACCAGCGGGAGGGCCGCATACGAGCAGTACTTC.